A selection of T cell receptor beta chains follows, all from one sample in a study of T cell changes during pregnancy in multiple sclerosis. Here immunoSEQ multiplex PCR was the method, and the copy in TCRdb shows in-frame clones only, minus some. This table holds approximately 63,000 clones, roughly 91% found once. The sequences come from peripheral blood, collected in the third trimester of pregnancy. The receptors here all came from a female donor in good health, enrolled as a control in a pregnancy study. The CDR3 runs from the conserved cysteine through the conserved F or W. The order of the fields is clone size, J gene, D gene, V gene, CDR3 protein, CDR3 DNA. A D gene is named only where the DNA matches it firmly. Not every row has a clone size; where given, it reads once, few, many or a size class.

. TRBJ2-1 . TRBV11-3 CASSLGLRLSGRFSYNEQFF TGTGCCAGCAGCTTAGGTCTTCGACTTAGCGGCCGGTTCTCCTACAATGAGCAGTTCTTC
. TRBJ2-1 . TRBV2 CASSPLAGRSYNEQFF TGTGCCAGCAGTCCCCTGGCGGGGCGATCCTACAATGAGCAGTTCTTC
few TRBJ2-1 TRBD2 TRBV5-6 CASSIGLAGGNEQFF TGTGCCAGCAGCATTGGACTAGCGGGAGGAAATGAGCAGTTCTTC
few TRBJ2-7 . TRBV6-6 CASSSRGSSYEQYF TGTGCCAGCAGTTCCCGGGGGAGTTCCTACGAGCAGTACTTC
. TRBJ2-1 TRBD1 TRBV10-3 CAITVLGGAYNEQFF TGTGCCATCACCGTCCTAGGGGGCGCCTACAATGAGCAGTTCTTC
. TRBJ2-2 . TRBV7-3 CASSDGKSPWGELFF TGTGCCAGCAGCGACGGGAAGTCCCCGTGGGGGGAGCTGTTTTTT
. TRBJ1-5 TRBD1 TRBV19 CASSIVHRGNQPQHF TGTGCCAGTAGTATAGTCCACAGGGGTAATCAGCCCCAGCATTTT
. TRBJ1-6 TRBD1 TRBV6-5 CATDRRNSPLHF TGTGCCACGGACAGGAGAAATTCACCCCTCCACTTT
few TRBJ1-2 . TRBV2 CASSVMRGGYTF TGTGCCAGCAGTGTTATGCGAGGTGGCTACACCTTC
. TRBJ1-5 TRBD1 TRBV19 CASSLFGTVNQPQHF TGTGCCAGTAGTTTATTCGGGACAGTCAATCAGCCCCAGCATTTT
. TRBJ1-1 . TRBV14 CASSFLDSSEAFF TGTGCCAGCAGCTTCTTGGACAGTTCTGAAGCTTTCTTT
. TRBJ1-1 . TRBV5-1 CASSFTPRNTEAFF TGCGCCAGCAGCTTTACCCCCAGAAACACTGAAGCTTTCTTT
. TRBJ2-1 TRBD2 TRBV29-1 CSVVLAGARLDEQFF TGCAGCGTTGTATTAGCGGGAGCTAGATTAGATGAGCAGTTCTTC
. TRBJ2-1 TRBD2 TRBV5-4 CASSLVSGGGYNEQFF TGTGCCAGCAGCTTGGTATCCGGGGGGGGATACAATGAGCAGTTCTTC
. TRBJ2-3 . TRBV5-4 CASRRAGQKADTQYF TGTGCCAGCCGCCGTGCGGGGCAAAAGGCAGATACGCAGTATTTT
. TRBJ2-3 . TRBV6-4 CASSESSGTLTDTQYF TGTGCCAGCAGTGAATCCAGCGGAACCTTGACAGATACGCAGTATTTT
once TRBJ1-3 . TRBV7-2 CASSPRAGAGNTIYF TGTGCCAGCAGCCCGAGAGCCGGAGCTGGAAACACCATATATTTT
. TRBJ2-3 . TRBV5-1 CASSLVVASVRGDTQYF TGCGCCAGCAGCTTAGTAGTGGCCTCGGTAAGGGGAGATACGCAGTATTTT
. TRBJ1-4 . TRBV5-4 CASSFWGGDEKLFF TGTGCCAGCAGCTTTTGGGGCGGTGATGAAAAACTGTTTTTT
. TRBJ1-1 . TRBV5-5 CASSLRVGGDTEAFF TGTGCCAGCAGCTTGAGGGTAGGGGGGGACACTGAAGCTTTCTTT
. TRBJ1-5 . TRBV19 CASYQWGAQHF TGTGCCAGTTACCAATGGGGGGCCCAGCATTTT
. TRBJ2-1 TRBD2 TRBV29-1 CSGGLAGLYNEQFF TGCAGCGGAGGACTAGCGGGATTGTACAATGAGCAGTTCTTC
. TRBJ2-1 TRBD2 TRBV11-1 CASSNRLAGNNEQFF TGTGCCAGCAGTAATCGACTAGCGGGTAACAATGAGCAGTTCTTC
. TRBJ1-5 . TRBV2 CASSEARGANQPQHF TGTGCCAGCAGTGAAGCCCGGGGGGCAAATCAGCCCCAGCATTTT
once TRBJ2-7 TRBD2 TRBV19 CASSPRTSSSEQYF TGTGCCAGTAGTCCCCGGACTAGCAGTTCCGAGCAGTACTTC